Sequencing of this T cell receptor beta chain was carried out in a study of breast tumors, draining lymph nodes, adjacent tissues. Germline loops: CDR1 ENHRY, CDR2 SYGVKD. Deletions cut 4 bases from V and 2 bases from J, with 10 bases between. This CDR3 comprises 14 residues. TCRdb reanalysed the multiplex PCR reads using MiXCR and keeps one entry per CDR3 protein. The table has fewer than 15,000 distinct CDR3 sequences, 55% to 65% seen once. Input material: tumor-adjacent breast tissue. This TCR derives from a female donor with breast cancer. Some clones in this sample may be carry-over from other donors' samples. The chain uses TRBV10-3 and TRBJ2-3; D uncertain. CDR3 loop: CAISVGQNTDTQYF. DNA of the CDR3: TGTGCCATCAGTGTTGGTCAGAACACAGATACGCAGTATTTT.